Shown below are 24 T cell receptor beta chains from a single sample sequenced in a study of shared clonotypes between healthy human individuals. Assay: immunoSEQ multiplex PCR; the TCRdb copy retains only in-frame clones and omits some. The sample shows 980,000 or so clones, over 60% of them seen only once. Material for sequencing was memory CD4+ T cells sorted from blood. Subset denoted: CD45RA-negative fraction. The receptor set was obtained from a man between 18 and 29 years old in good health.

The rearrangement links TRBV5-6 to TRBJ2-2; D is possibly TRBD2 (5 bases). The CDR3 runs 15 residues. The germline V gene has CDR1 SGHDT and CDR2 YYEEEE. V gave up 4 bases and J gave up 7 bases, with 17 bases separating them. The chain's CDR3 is CASSPGLGPSGELFF. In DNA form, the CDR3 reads TGTGCCAGCAGCCCCGGACTCGGGCCGAGCGGGGAGCTGTTTTTT.

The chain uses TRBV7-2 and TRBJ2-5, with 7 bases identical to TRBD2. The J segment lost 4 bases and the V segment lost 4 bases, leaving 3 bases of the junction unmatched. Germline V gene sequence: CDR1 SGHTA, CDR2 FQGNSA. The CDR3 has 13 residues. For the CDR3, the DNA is TGTGCCAGCAGCTCCGCGGGGGTAGAGACCCAGTACTTC. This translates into CASSSAGVETQYF.

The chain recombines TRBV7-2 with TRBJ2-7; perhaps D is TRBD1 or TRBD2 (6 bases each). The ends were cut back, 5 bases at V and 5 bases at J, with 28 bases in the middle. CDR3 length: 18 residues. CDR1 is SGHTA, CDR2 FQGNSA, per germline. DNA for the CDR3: TGTGCCAGCAGCCCAGGTCTACTTGGGGGGCGCGTCTTCCACGAGCAGTACTTC. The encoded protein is CASSPGLLGGRVFHEQYF.

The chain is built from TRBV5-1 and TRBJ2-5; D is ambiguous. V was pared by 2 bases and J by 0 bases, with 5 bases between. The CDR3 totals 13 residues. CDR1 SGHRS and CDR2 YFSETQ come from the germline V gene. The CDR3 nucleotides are TGCGCCAGCAGCTTCAGGTACCAAGAGACCCAGTACTTC. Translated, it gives CASSFRYQETQYF.

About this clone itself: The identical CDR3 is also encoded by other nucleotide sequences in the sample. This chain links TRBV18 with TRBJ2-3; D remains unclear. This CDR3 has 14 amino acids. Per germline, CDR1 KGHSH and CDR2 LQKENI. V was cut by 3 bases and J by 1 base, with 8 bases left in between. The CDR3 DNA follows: TGTGCCAGCTCACCCGACATCCGCACAGATACGCAGTATTTT. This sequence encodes CASSPDIRTDTQYF.

The CDR3, as DNA: TGTGCCTGGAGTGTACGTGGTTGGGGATCCTACGAGCAGTACTTC. Amino acid sequence: CAWSVRGWGSYEQYF. This chain connects TRBV30 to TRBJ2-7; the D is unclear. V lost 0 bases to trimming and J lost 1 base, with 13 bases between them. CDR3 length: 15 residues. Germline V lookup: CDR1 GTSNPN, CDR2 SVGIG (reference sequence).

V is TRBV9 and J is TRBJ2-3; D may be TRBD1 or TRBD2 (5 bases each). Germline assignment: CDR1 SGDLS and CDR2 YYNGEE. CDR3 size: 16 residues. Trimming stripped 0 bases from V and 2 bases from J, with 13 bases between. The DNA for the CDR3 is TGTGCCAGCAGCGTAGAGGGTCAGGGAGCCACAGATACGCAGTATTTT. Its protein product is CASSVEGQGATDTQYF.

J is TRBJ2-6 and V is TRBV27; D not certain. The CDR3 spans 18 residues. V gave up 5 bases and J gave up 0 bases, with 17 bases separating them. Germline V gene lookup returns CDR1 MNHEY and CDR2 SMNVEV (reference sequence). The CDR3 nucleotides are TGTGCCAGCAGTCCCCAGACCACTTCCCCCTCTGGGGCCAACGTCCTGACTTTC. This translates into CASSPQTTSPSGANVLTF. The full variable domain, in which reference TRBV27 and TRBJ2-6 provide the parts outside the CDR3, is EAQVTQNPRYLITVTGKKLTVTCSQNMNHEYMSWYRQDPGLGLRQIYYSMNVEVTDKGDVPEGYKVSRKEKRNFPLILESPSPNQTSLYFCASSPQTTSPSGANVLTFGAGSRLTVL.

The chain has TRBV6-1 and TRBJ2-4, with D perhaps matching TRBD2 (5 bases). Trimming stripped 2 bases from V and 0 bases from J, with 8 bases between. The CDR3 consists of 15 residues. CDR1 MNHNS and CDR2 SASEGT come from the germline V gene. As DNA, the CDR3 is TGTGCCAGCAGTGAACGGGATCTAGCCAAAAACATTCAGTACTTC. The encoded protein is CASSERDLAKNIQYF.

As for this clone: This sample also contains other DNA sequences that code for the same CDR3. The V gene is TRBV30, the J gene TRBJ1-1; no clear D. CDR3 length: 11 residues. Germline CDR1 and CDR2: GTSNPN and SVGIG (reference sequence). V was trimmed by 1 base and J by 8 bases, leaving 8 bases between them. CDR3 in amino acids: CAWSGRGEAFF. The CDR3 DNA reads TGTGCCTGGAGTGGACGAGGGGAAGCTTTCTTT.

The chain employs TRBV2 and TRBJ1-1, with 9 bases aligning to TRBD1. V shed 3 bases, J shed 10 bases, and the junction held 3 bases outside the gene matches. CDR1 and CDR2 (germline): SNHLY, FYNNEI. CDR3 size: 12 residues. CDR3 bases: TGTGCCAGCAGTGACTACAGGGGGCGAGCTTTCTTT. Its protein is CASSDYRGRAFF.

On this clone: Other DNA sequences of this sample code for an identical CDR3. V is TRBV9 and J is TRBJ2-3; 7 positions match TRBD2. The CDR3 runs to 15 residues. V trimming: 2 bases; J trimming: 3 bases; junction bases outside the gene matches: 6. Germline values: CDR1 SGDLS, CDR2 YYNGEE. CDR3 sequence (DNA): TGTGCCAGCAGCGTCGTTGGCGGGAGAACAGATACGCAGTATTTT. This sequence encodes CASSVVGGRTDTQYF.

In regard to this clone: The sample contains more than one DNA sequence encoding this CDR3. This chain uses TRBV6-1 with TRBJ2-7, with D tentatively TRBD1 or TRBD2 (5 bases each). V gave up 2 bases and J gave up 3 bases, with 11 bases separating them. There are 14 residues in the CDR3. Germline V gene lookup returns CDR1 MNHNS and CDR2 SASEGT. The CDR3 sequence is CASSERGDGYEQYF. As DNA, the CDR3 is TGTGCCAGCAGTGAAAGAGGGGATGGCTACGAGCAGTACTTC.

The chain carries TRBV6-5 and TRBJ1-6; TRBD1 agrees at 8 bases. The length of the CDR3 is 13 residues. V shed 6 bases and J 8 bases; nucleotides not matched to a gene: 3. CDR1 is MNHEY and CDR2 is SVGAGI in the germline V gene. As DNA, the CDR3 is TGTGCCAGCAGCCTGACAGGGGATTCACCCCTCCACTTT. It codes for CASSLTGDSPLHF.

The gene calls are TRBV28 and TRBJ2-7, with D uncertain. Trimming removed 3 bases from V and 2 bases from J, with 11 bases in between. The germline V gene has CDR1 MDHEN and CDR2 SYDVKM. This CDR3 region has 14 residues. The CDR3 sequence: CASSFLGLTYEQYF. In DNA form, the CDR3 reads TGTGCCAGCAGTTTTTTAGGGCTAACCTACGAGCAGTACTTC. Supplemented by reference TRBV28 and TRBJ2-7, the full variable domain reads DVKVTQSSRYLVKRTGEKVFLECVQDMDHENMFWYRQDPGLGLRLIYFSYDVKMKEKGDIPEGYSVSREKKERFSLILESASTNQTSMYLCASSFLGLTYEQYFGPGTRLTVT.

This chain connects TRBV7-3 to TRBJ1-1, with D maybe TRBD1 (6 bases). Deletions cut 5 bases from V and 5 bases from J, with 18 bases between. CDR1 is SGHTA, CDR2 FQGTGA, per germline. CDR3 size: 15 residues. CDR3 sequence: CASSPSRTAFTEAFF. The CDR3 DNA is TGTGCCAGCAGCCCCTCAAGGACAGCATTTACTGAAGCTTTCTTT. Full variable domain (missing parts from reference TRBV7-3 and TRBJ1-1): GAGVSQTPSNKVTEKGKYVELRCDPISGHTALYWYRQSLGQGPEFLIYFQGTGAADDSGLPNDRFFAVRPEGSVSTLKIQRTERGDSAVYLCASSPSRTAFTEAFFGQGTRLTVV.

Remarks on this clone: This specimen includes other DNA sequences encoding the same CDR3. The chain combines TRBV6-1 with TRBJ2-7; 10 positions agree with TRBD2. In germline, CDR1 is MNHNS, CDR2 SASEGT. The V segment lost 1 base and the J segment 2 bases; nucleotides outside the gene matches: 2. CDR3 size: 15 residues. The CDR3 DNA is TGTGCCAGCAGTGAAGGGGGACTAGCGCCCTACGAGCAGTACTTC. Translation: CASSEGGLAPYEQYF.

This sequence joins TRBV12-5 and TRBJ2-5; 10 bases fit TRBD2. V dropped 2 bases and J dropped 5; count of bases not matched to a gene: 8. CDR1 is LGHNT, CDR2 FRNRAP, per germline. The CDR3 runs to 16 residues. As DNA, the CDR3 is TGTGCTAGTGGTTTGTCCCTGGGGGGACTAGCGGAGACCCAGTACTTC. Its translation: CASGLSLGGLAETQYF.

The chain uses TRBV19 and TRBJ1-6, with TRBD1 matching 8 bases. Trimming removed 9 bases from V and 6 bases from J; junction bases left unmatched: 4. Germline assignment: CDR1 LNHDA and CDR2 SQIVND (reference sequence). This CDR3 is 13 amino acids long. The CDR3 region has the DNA TGTGCCAGCGGGGACAGGTCTAATTCACCCCTCCACTTT. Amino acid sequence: CASGDRSNSPLHF.

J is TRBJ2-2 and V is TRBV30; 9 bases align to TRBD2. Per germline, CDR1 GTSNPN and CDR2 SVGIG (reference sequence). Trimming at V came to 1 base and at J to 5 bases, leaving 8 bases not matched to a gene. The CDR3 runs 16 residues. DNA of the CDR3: TGTGCCTGGAGTGCCCCGGGCGGGAGGGCGACCGGGGAGCTGTTTTTT. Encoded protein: CAWSAPGGRATGELFF.

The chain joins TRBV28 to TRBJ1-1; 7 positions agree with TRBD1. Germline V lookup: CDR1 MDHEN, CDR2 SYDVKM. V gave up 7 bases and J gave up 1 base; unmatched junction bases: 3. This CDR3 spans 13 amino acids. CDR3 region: CASIAGGNTEAFF. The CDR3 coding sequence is TGTGCCAGCATCGCAGGGGGGAACACTGAAGCTTTCTTT.

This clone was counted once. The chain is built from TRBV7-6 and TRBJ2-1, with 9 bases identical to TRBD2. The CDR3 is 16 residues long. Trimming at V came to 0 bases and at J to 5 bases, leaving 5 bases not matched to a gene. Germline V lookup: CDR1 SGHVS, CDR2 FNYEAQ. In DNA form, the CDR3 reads TGTGCCAGCAGCTTAGCGCCCTTAGCGGGAGACAATGAGCAGTTCTTC. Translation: CASSLAPLAGDNEQFF. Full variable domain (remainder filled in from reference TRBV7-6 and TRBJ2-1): GAGVSQSPRYKVTKRGQDVALRCDPISGHVSLYWYRQALGQGPEFLTYFNYEAQQDKSGLPNDRFSAERPEGSISTLTIQRTEQRDSAMYRCASSLAPLAGDNEQFFGPGTRLTVL.

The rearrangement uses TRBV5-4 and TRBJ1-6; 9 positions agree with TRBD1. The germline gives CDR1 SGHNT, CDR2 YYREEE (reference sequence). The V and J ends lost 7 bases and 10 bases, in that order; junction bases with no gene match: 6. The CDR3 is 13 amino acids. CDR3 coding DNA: TGTGCCAGCGCAAGACAGGGGGACTCACCCCTCCACTTT. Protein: CASARQGDSPLHF.

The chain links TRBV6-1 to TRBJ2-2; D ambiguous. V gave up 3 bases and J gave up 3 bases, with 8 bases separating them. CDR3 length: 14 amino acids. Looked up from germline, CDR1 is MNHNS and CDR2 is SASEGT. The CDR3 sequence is CASSDTLYTGELFF. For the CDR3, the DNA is TGTGCCAGCAGTGACACTCTATACACCGGGGAGCTGTTTTTT.